One sample yielded the 11 T cell receptor beta chains listed below, sequenced in a study of control samples from healthy donors and cancer patients. TCRdb's copy holds only in-frame clones and misses some; the assay was immunoSEQ multiplex PCR. Found here are over 100,000 clones, 92% of them singletons; the top ten hold 2% to 2.5%. The sample consisted of blood. The receptors stem from a woman aged 45 to 65 in good health.

The table lists this clone with a count of one. The rearrangement uses TRBV4-1 and TRBJ2-7, with 8 bases identical to TRBD2. Germline-derived CDR1 and CDR2 are MGHRA and YSYEKL. This CDR3 region has 19 residues. The trim removed 0 bases at V and 4 bases at J, leaving 17 bases unmatched. The CDR3: CASSQELGLAGRLEYEQYF. In DNA form, the CDR3 reads TGCGCCAGCAGCCAAGAATTAGGGCTAGCGGGCCGTTTAGAGTACGAGCAGTACTTC.

The rearrangement uses TRBV5-1 and TRBJ1-1; TRBD1 agrees at 8 bases. CDR1 and CDR2 (germline): SGHRS, YFSETQ. V lost 0 bases, J lost 1 base, and 5 bases stayed unmatched. The CDR3 sequence is 16 residues long. For the CDR3, the DNA is TGCGCCAGCAGCTTGGGACGGACAGGGTGGAACACTGAAGCTTTCTTT. Protein: CASSLGRTGWNTEAFF.

The J gene is TRBJ2-7, the V gene TRBV6-5; 7 nucleotides match TRBD2. The CDR3 extends over 11 amino acids. J gave up 9 bases and V 6 bases, and 5 bases lay outside the gene matches. Germline CDR1 and CDR2: MNHEY and SVGAGI. The CDR3: CASSYGEGQYF. CDR3 coding DNA: TGTGCCAGCAGCTACGGGGAGGGGCAGTACTTC.

This chain joins TRBV25-1 and TRBJ1-5; TRBD1 matches 7 bases. J lost 0 bases, V lost 7 bases, and 6 bases had no gene match. Germline V lookup: CDR1 MGHDK, CDR2 SYGVNS. The CDR3 loop spans 15 amino acids. In DNA, the CDR3 is TGTGCCAGCATAAACCAGGGGGGTAGCAATCAGCCCCAGCATTTT. Encoded protein: CASINQGGSNQPQHF. Looking up the rest from reference TRBV25-1 and TRBJ1-5 gives the full variable domain: EADIYQTPRYLVIGTGKKITLECSQTMGHDKMYWYQQDPGMELHLIHYSYGVNSTEKGDLSSESTVSRIRTEHFPLTLESARPSHTSQYLCASINQGGSNQPQHFGDGTRLSIL.

This clone appeared once. The chain recombines TRBV19 with TRBJ1-5; D gene unclear. Germline loops: CDR1 LNHDA, CDR2 SQIVND (reference sequence). The CDR3 runs to 17 residues. V was cut by 3 bases and J by 0 bases, with 15 bases left in between. This CDR3 is CASSIWAFGGSNQPQHF. The CDR3 nucleotides are TGTGCCAGTAGTATCTGGGCCTTCGGTGGTAGCAATCAGCCCCAGCATTTT.

The chain combines TRBV11-2 with TRBJ1-6; D uncertain. CDR3 size: 14 residues. Germline V gene data show CDR1 as SGHAT and CDR2 as FQNNGV. V lost 5 bases and J lost 6, with 11 bases in between. Here the CDR3 DNA reads TGTGCCAGCAGCCACCACCGTAGTAATTCACCCCTCCACTTT. Its protein product is CASSHHRSNSPLHF.

CDR3: CSVGDGGQGSTEAFF. CDR3 DNA sequence: TGCAGCGTTGGAGATGGGGGACAGGGGAGCACTGAAGCTTTCTTT. The chain recombines TRBV29-1 with TRBJ1-1; 10 nucleotides match TRBD1. From germline, CDR1 is SQVTM and CDR2 ANQGSEA. J lost 4 bases, V lost 4 bases, and 9 bases had no gene match. This CDR3 contains 15 residues. Supplemented by reference TRBV29-1 and TRBJ1-1, the full variable domain reads SAVISQKPSRDICQRGTSLTIQCQVDSQVTMMFWYRQQPGQSLTLIATANQGSEATYESGFVIDKFPISRPNLTFSTLTVSNMSPEDSSIYLCSVGDGGQGSTEAFFGQGTRLTVV.

This clone is classed as medium-sized (0.01 to 0.1%). V usage is TRBV6-5 and J usage is TRBJ2-1; 11 nucleotides line up with TRBD2. The CDR3 covers 14 residues. The V segment lost 11 bases and the J segment 4 bases; nucleotides outside the gene matches: 7. The germline CDR1 and CDR2 sequences are MNHEY and SVGAGI. CDR3 nucleotide sequence: TGTGCCGTAGGCGGGACTAGCGGATACAATGAGCAGTTCTTC. This codes for CAVGGTSGYNEQFF.

The chain has TRBV5-6 and TRBJ1-2; D is unclear. The length of the CDR3 is 14 residues. V was cut by 4 bases and J by 4 bases, with 14 bases left in between. Germline-derived CDR1 and CDR2 are SGHDT and YYEEEE. CDR3 coding DNA: TGTGCCAGCAGCGCAATAAGGACCACCTATGGCTACACCTTC. It encodes CASSAIRTTYGYTF.

The rearrangement links TRBV4-1 to TRBJ1-3; D is unresolved. V shed 0 bases and J shed 4 bases, with 16 bases lying between them. CDR1 MGHRA and CDR2 YSYEKL come from the germline V gene. The length of the CDR3 is 17 residues. The CDR3 is CASSQEKDPSPGNTIYF. DNA of the CDR3: TGCGCCAGCAGCCAAGAGAAGGATCCGAGTCCCGGAAACACCATATATTTT.

The rearrangement uses TRBV19 and TRBJ2-7; D might be TRBD1 (7 bases). This CDR3 has 13 residues. CDR1 LNHDA and CDR2 SQIVND come from the germline V gene (reference sequence). V lost 8 bases to trimming and J lost 2 bases, with 13 bases between them. CDR3 loop: CASGGDSPYEQYF. Here the CDR3 DNA reads TGTGCCAGTGGCGGGGACAGCCCCTACGAGCAGTACTTC. Based on the CDR3 plus reference TRBV19 and TRBJ2-7, the full variable domain is DGGITQSPKYLFRKEGQNVTLSCEQNLNHDAMYWYRQDPGQGLRLIYYSQIVNDFQKGDIAEGYSVSREKKESFPLTVTSAQKNPTAFYLCASGGDSPYEQYFGPGTRLTVT.